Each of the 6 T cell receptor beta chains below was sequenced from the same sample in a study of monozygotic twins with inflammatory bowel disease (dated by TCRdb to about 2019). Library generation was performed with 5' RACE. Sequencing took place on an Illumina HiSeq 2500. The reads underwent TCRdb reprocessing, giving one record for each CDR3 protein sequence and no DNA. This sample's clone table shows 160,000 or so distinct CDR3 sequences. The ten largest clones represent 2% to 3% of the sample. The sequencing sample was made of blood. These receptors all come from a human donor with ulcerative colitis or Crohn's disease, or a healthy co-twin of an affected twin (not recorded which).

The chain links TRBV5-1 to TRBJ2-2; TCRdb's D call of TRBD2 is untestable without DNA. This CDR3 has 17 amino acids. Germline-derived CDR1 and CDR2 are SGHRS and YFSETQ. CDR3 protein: CASSSSTSAEEPGELFF. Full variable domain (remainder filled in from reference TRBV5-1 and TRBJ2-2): KAGVTQTPRYLIKTRGQQVTLSCSPISGHRSVSWYQQTPGQGLQFLFEYFSETQRNKGNFPGRFSGRQFSNSRSEMNVSTLELGDSALYLCASSSSTSAEEPGELFFGEGSRLTVL.

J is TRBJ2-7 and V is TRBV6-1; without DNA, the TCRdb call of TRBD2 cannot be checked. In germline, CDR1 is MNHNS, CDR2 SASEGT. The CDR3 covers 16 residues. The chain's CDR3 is CASTHAGTAGSYEQYF.

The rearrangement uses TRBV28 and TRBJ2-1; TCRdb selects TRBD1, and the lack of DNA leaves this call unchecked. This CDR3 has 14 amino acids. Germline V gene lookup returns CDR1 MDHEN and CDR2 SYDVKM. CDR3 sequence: CASSSGTTYNEQFF.

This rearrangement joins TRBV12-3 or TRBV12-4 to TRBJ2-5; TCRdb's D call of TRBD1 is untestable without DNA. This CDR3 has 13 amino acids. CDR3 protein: CASRPGPQETQYF.

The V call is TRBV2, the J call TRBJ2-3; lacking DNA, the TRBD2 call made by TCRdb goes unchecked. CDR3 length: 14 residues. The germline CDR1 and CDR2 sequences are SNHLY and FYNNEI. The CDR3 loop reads CASSRLASTDTQYF.

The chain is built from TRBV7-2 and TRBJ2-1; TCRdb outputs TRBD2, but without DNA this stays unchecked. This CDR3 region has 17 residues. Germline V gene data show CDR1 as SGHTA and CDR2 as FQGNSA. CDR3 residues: CASSLRRGENSYNEQFF.